This T cell receptor beta chain emerged from a study of T cells after yellow fever vaccination. Study information: Preparation of fractions with low cell numbers was performed using SMART-Seq v4 Ultra Low Input.

The 5'RACE template-switching step produced TCR cDNA and added a universal primer site and UMIs. TCRdb reprocessed the 5' RACE reads with MiXCR, giving one entry per CDR3 protein. The sample consists of about 99,000 distinct CDR3 sequences, around 5.5% of them appearing once. This clonotype was detected only a few times. This TCR came from a young man who received the YFV17D yellow fever vaccine. The material was CD8+ T cells sorted from PBMCs, obtained 10 days after the yellow fever booster vaccination.

CDR3 coding DNA: TGCGCCAGCAGCCAAGACACAGCAACCTCTAGCACAGATACGCAGTATTTT. It codes for CASSQDTATSSTDTQYF. The chain links TRBV4-3 to TRBJ2-3; no clear D. Trimming took 0 bases from V and 0 from J, leaving 13 bases between them. This CDR3 region has 17 residues. CDR1 and CDR2 from the germline V gene are LGHNA and YSLEER.